These 31 T cell receptor beta chains were all obtained from the same sample, sequenced in a study of post-analysis software for immune sequencing data. No cognate antigen is known for these TCRs. Study-wide points: Elevated frequency relative to controls characterized roughly five TRBV segments in patients, TRBV5-6, TRBV5-1 and TRBV20-1 among them.

cDNA libraries of TCR beta carried unique molecular identifiers. A single record per CDR3 protein comes from TCRdb applying MiXCR to the PCR reads. The sample shows hundreds of thousands of distinct CDR3 sequences, about 32% of them seen only once. The sequenced sample consisted of blood. The origin of the receptors is a girl aged 10 to 17 with multiple sclerosis.

A remark on this clonotype: The junction does not match germline at one end; this may be a read error. V and J are TRBV4-2 and TRBJ2-3; 10 bases are shared with TRBD1. The germline V gene encodes CDR1 LGHNA and CDR2 YNFKEQ. The CDR3 is made up of 14 amino acids. The chain's CDR3 is CVSSQGQGGRTQYF. In DNA, the CDR3 is TGTGTCAGCAGCCAAGGACAGGGGGGCCGTACGCAGTATTTT.

This clonotype was picked up a small number of times. This chain links TRBV25-1 with TRBJ2-5; a possible D gene is TRBD2 (6 bases). The germline gives CDR1 MGHDK, CDR2 SYGVNS. V was cut by 6 bases and J by 5 bases, with 13 bases left in between. There are 13 residues in the CDR3. The CDR3 loop reads CASSLLASETQYF. CDR3 coding DNA: TGTGCCAGCAGCTTACTAGCTAGCGAGACCCAGTACTTC. The full variable domain, in which reference TRBV25-1 and TRBJ2-5 provide the parts outside the CDR3, is EADIYQTPRYLVIGTGKKITLECSQTMGHDKMYWYQQDPGMELHLIHYSYGVNSTEKGDLSSESTVSRIRTEHFPLTLESARPSHTSQYLCASSLLASETQYFGPGTRLLVL.

This clonotype was recorded at least ten times. This chain uses TRBV15 with TRBJ2-7; D is perhaps TRBD2 (5 bases). This CDR3 is built from 19 residues. The V end lost 0 bases, the J end lost 2 bases, and 23 bases lay between the germline ends. The germline V gene has CDR1 LNHNV and CDR2 YYDKDF (reference sequence). CDR3: CATSRDNGLPGIPTYEQYF. CDR3 sequence (DNA): TGTGCCACCAGCAGAGATAACGGCCTTCCCGGGATCCCAACCTACGAGCAGTACTTC. Together with reference TRBV15 and TRBJ2-7, the CDR3 gives the full variable domain: DAMVIQNPRYQVTQFGKPVTLSCSQTLNHNVMYWYQQKSSQAPKLLFHYYDKDFNNEADTPDNFQSRRPNTSFCFLDIRSPGLGDTAMYLCATSRDNGLPGIPTYEQYFGPGTRLTVT.

The chain's CDR3 is CASSFRTGAYEQFF. DNA of the CDR3: TGTGCCAGCAGTTTCAGGACAGGGGCCTACGAGCAGTTCTTC. This rearrangement joins TRBV28 to TRBJ2-1; the match to TRBD1 covers 9 bases. This CDR3 contains 14 residues. Germline V gene data show CDR1 as MDHEN and CDR2 as SYDVKM. V dropped 3 bases and J dropped 10; count of bases not matched to a gene: 7.

V usage is TRBV6-6 and J usage is TRBJ2-1; TRBD2 matches at 12 bases. Germline lookup yields CDR1 MNHNY and CDR2 SVGAGI (reference sequence). The CDR3 consists of 15 residues. The junction had 3 bases not matched to a gene; V was cut back by 2 bases and J by 7 bases. The CDR3 sequence: CASSYASGGANEQFF. The CDR3 nucleotides are TGTGCCAGCAGTTACGCTAGCGGGGGGGCTAATGAGCAGTTCTTC.

V is TRBV5-1 and J is TRBJ2-1; TRBD1 matches 10 bases. Germline trimming cut 4 bases from V and 7 bases from J; bases unmatched to any gene: 17. Germline values: CDR1 SGHRS, CDR2 YFSETQ. This CDR3 contains 18 residues. The CDR3 region has the DNA TGCGCCAGCAGCATGGATTTAATTGGGACAGGGGAACGGAATGAGCAGTTCTTC. This gives the protein CASSMDLIGTGERNEQFF.

The chain couples TRBV6-6 to TRBJ1-5; maybe TRBD1 (6 bases). CDR1 MNHNY and CDR2 SVGAGI come from the germline V gene (reference sequence). V shed 6 bases and J shed 0 bases, with 18 bases lying between them. CDR3 length: 17 amino acids. CDR3 nucleotide sequence: TGTGCCAGCAGCCGAATAACAGGGAGTTATAGCAATCAGCCCCAGCATTTT. Residues: CASSRITGSYSNQPQHF.

The chain has TRBV5-1 and TRBJ1-1, with D maybe TRBD1 (5 bases). CDR1 SGHRS and CDR2 YFSETQ come from the germline V gene. This CDR3 region has 15 residues. The ends were cut back, 4 bases at V and 0 bases at J, with 13 bases in the middle. For the CDR3, the DNA is TGCGCCAGCAGCGAACGACAGATGATGAACACTGAAGCTTTCTTT. Its translation: CASSERQMMNTEAFF.

Here the CDR3 reads CASSTEQVLKYEQYF. The CDR3 DNA follows: TGTGCCAGCAGCACCGAACAGGTTCTCAAGTACGAGCAGTACTTC. This chain uses TRBV2 with TRBJ2-7; possibly TRBD1 for D (5 bases). Trimming took off 6 bases at V and 4 bases at J, with 19 bases between the two ends. The germline gives CDR1 SNHLY, CDR2 FYNNEI. This CDR3 has 15 residues.

In this sample, this clonotype turned up a few times. V and J are TRBV6-2 or TRBV6-3 and TRBJ2-1; D may correspond to TRBD1 or TRBD2 (5 bases each). Germline V gene sequence: CDR1 MNHEY, CDR2 SVGEGT. The V end lost 6 bases, the J end lost 0 bases, and 12 bases lay between the germline ends. The CDR3 consists of 15 residues. CDR3 sequence (DNA): TGTGCCAGCAGCAGGGAGAGGGGCTCCTACAATGAGCAGTTCTTC. It encodes CASSRERGSYNEQFF.

V gene TRBV4-1 combines with J gene TRBJ2-4; D possibly uses TRBD1 or TRBD2 (5 bases each). V lost 0 bases to trimming and J lost 1 base, with 13 bases between them. The CDR3 contains 17 residues. CDR1 is MGHRA, CDR2 YSYEKL, per germline. The CDR3 loop is CASSQDFGASAKNIQYF. The CDR3 nucleotides read TGCGCCAGCAGCCAAGATTTCGGGGCCTCGGCCAAAAACATTCAGTACTTC.

The chain employs TRBV9 and TRBJ2-2; a possible D gene is TRBD2 (5 bases). CDR3 size: 17 residues. V shed 1 base and J shed 0 bases, with 13 bases lying between them. In germline, CDR1 is SGDLS, CDR2 YYNGEE. The CDR3 DNA sequence: TGTGCCAGCAGCGTACTTGGACTTATATCGAACACCGGGGAGCTGTTTTTT. Its protein product is CASSVLGLISNTGELFF.

V and J are TRBV10-3 and TRBJ2-3; 9 nucleotides align to TRBD2. The J segment lost 6 bases and the V segment lost 8 bases, leaving 9 bases of the junction unmatched. There are 14 residues in the CDR3. Germline CDR1 reads ENHRY; CDR2 reads SYGVKD. The CDR3 reads CAISGGRAIDTQYF. The DNA for the CDR3 is TGTGCCATCTCCGGCGGGAGGGCGATCGATACGCAGTATTTT.

This clonotype was found a few times. This sequence joins TRBV5-1 and TRBJ2-1, with unresolved D. V dropped 2 bases and J dropped 0 bases, with 18 bases sitting between them. The germline CDR1 and CDR2 sequences are SGHRS and YFSETQ. CDR3 size: 18 residues. CDR3 DNA: TGCGCCAGCAGCTTAGTAAACCCCTTGCCCCGCTCCTACAATGAGCAGTTCTTC. It specifies CASSLVNPLPRSYNEQFF.

In its sample, this clonotype was seen a few times. The chain recombines TRBV10-3 with TRBJ2-3; no clear D gene. Germline assignment: CDR1 ENHRY and CDR2 SYGVKD. The CDR3 has 14 amino acids. The V end lost 9 bases, the J end lost 4 bases, and 17 bases lay between the germline ends. Written as DNA, the CDR3 is TGTGCCATATCGACGGGTACGGACGCAGATACGCAGTATTTT. Amino acids: CAISTGTDADTQYF.

V and J are TRBV7-9 and TRBJ2-7, with a tentative D call TRBD1 (5 bases). Trimming took 1 base from V and 6 from J, leaving 10 bases between them. Germline assignment: CDR1 SEHNR and CDR2 FQNEAQ (reference sequence). The CDR3 has 13 residues. Here the CDR3 reads CASSLVGAPEQYF. CDR3 sequence (DNA): TGTGCCAGCAGCTTAGTTGGGGCCCCCGAGCAGTACTTC.

A few counts support this clonotype. Since a much larger clone is just one base distant, this may be a read error. The genes are TRBV7-9 and TRBJ2-7; 9 bases align to TRBD1. The V gene's germline CDR1 is SEHNR and CDR2 FQNEAQ (reference sequence). Unmatched junction bases numbered 2, after V lost 4 bases and J lost 1 base. CDR3 length: 14 amino acids. The CDR3 DNA is TGTGCCAGCAGCTGGGACAGGGTTTCCTACGAGCAGTACTTC. Its translation: CASSWDRVSYEQYF. The full variable domain, rest sourced from reference TRBV7-9 and TRBJ2-7, is DTGVSQNPRHKITKRGQNVTFRCDPISEHNRLYWYRQTLGQGPEFLTYFQNEAQLEKSRLLSDRFSAERPKGSFSTLEIQRTEQGDSAMYLCASSWDRVSYEQYFGPGTRLTVT.

There are many counts of this clonotype. The genes are TRBV12-3 or TRBV12-4 and TRBJ2-5; 7 positions agree with TRBD2. J was trimmed by 6 bases and V by 6 bases; bases with no gene match: 10. This CDR3 comprises 14 residues. CDR3 sequence reads: CASSGLDAAKTQYF. The DNA of the CDR3 is TGTGCCAGCAGCGGACTAGACGCAGCCAAGACCCAGTACTTC.

This chain connects TRBV5-6 to TRBJ1-4, with D unclear. The CDR3 covers 15 residues. V shed 4 bases and J shed 5 bases, with 15 bases lying between them. Germline lookup yields CDR1 SGHDT and CDR2 YYEEEE. The CDR3 coding sequence is TGTGCCAGCAGCCTTTCTATAGGCGGAAATGAAAAACTGTTTTTT. Translating gives CASSLSIGGNEKLFF.

The J gene is TRBJ2-3, the V gene TRBV5-1; a weak D match, TRBD2 (5 bases). Germline CDR1 is SGHRS and CDR2 is YFSETQ. There are 14 residues in the CDR3. Trimming stripped 4 bases from V and 5 bases from J, with 14 bases between. DNA for the CDR3: TGCGCCAGCAGCCCCTGGGAGAGACTAGATACGCAGTATTTT. Protein: CASSPWERLDTQYF.

There are a few counts of this clonotype. The CDR3 reads CASSYAWGQGGDTQYF. CDR3 nucleotides: TGTGCCAGCAGTTACGCGTGGGGCCAGGGGGGCGATACGCAGTATTTT. V gene TRBV7-2 combines with J gene TRBJ2-3, with a possible D match to TRBD1 (7 bases). Trimming pared 6 bases from V and 6 bases from J, leaving 22 bases between. Germline loops: CDR1 SGHTA, CDR2 FQGNSA. CDR3 length: 16 amino acids. The full variable domain, rest sourced from reference TRBV7-2 and TRBJ2-3, is GAGVSQSPSNKVTEKGKDVELRCDPISGHTALYWYRQSLGQGLEFLIYFQGNSAPDKSGLPSDRFSAERTGGSVSTLTIQRTQQEDSAVYLCASSYAWGQGGDTQYFGPGTRLTVL.

The V gene is TRBV29-1, the J gene TRBJ2-1; perhaps TRBD1 as D (7 bases). Per germline, CDR1 SQVTM and CDR2 ANQGSEA. The length of the CDR3 is 16 residues. V was pared by 3 bases and J by 5 bases, with 20 bases between. DNA of the CDR3: TGCAGCGTTGATAATCCAGGGGGTCGGAGGGACAATGAGCAGTTCTTC. Residues: CSVDNPGGRRDNEQFF.

The V and J genes are TRBV29-1 and TRBJ2-7; maybe TRBD1 (5 bases). The CDR3 runs to 14 residues. The germline V and J ends were trimmed by 6 bases and 5 bases, with 20 bases remaining between them. Germline CDR1 and CDR2: SQVTM and ANQGSEA. The chain's CDR3 is CSVEKDKGIDEQYF. Here the CDR3 DNA reads TGCAGCGTAGAAAAGGACAAAGGAATAGACGAGCAGTACTTC.

The chain combines TRBV3-1 with TRBJ2-7; 7 nucleotides line up with TRBD2. This CDR3 contains 15 residues. Germline V gives CDR1 LGHDT, CDR2 YNNKEL (reference sequence). Trimming took 0 bases from V and 2 from J; bases not matched to a gene: 4. The CDR3 DNA reads as TGTGCCAGCAGCCAAGAAGAGGCGGGAGCCTACGAGCAGTACTTC. Translated: CASSQEEAGAYEQYF.

This clonotype was detected only a few times. The chain joins TRBV10-3 to TRBJ2-7, with 7 bases aligning to TRBD2. With 2 bases clipped from V and 1 base from J, the junction kept 2 bases outside the gene matches. The length of the CDR3 is 14 residues. Looked up from germline, CDR1 is ENHRY and CDR2 is SYGVKD. The CDR3 coding sequence is TGTGCCATCAGTGAGAGCGGGAATTCCTACGAGCAGTACTTC. Its translation: CAISESGNSYEQYF.

V and J are TRBV15 and TRBJ1-5; possibly TRBD1 for D (6 bases). In germline, CDR1 is LNHNV, CDR2 YYDKDF (reference sequence). The CDR3 spans 17 residues. Between the trimmed V and J ends, which lost 5 bases and 1 base, there was a span of 18 bases. The DNA for the CDR3 is TGTGCCACCAGCCCCCCCCGAGGGGGTCCAAGCAATCAGCCCCAGCATTTT. Its translation: CATSPPRGGPSNQPQHF. Drawing the rest from reference TRBV15 and TRBJ1-5, the complete variable domain is DAMVIQNPRYQVTQFGKPVTLSCSQTLNHNVMYWYQQKSSQAPKLLFHYYDKDFNNEADTPDNFQSRRPNTSFCFLDIRSPGLGDTAMYLCATSPPRGGPSNQPQHFGDGTRLSIL.

The chain recombines TRBV7-6 with TRBJ2-3; 7 bases fit TRBD2. The CDR3 totals 14 residues. In germline, CDR1 is SGHVS, CDR2 FNYEAQ. J gave up 4 bases and V 4 bases, and 5 bases lay outside the gene matches. The CDR3 sequence: CASSSRAGADTQYF. The CDR3 DNA follows: TGTGCCAGCAGCTCGCGGGCGGGAGCAGATACGCAGTATTTT.

The rearrangement links TRBV5-1 to TRBJ1-1; perhaps TRBD1 as D (6 bases). Per germline, CDR1 SGHRS and CDR2 YFSETQ. The CDR3 loop spans 14 amino acids. Trimming took 4 bases from V and 6 from J, leaving 16 bases between them. The DNA of the CDR3 is TGCGCCAGCAGCAGCTACAGGGAAGGGGCTGAAGCTTTCTTT. Translating gives CASSSYREGAEAFF.

Of note for this clonotype: The junction and the germline gene differ at one end; a read error may be behind it. The chain couples TRBV20-1 to TRBJ2-7; 7 bases agree with TRBD1. The CDR3 is made up of 14 amino acids. Germline lookup yields CDR1 DFQATT and CDR2 SNEGSKA (reference sequence). This chain's CDR3 is CSVPLPTGPYKQYF. DNA for the CDR3: TGCAGTGTTCCACTGCCGACAGGGCCCTACAAGCAGTACTTC.

A few counts support this clonotype. This chain uses TRBV4-3 with TRBJ2-5; 7 bases match TRBD1. Germline V gene lookup returns CDR1 LGHNA and CDR2 YSLEER. V shed 1 base, J shed 11 bases, and the junction held 16 bases outside the gene matches. This CDR3 contains 16 residues. CDR3 amino acids: CASSQANDRVGRKQYF. CDR3 coding DNA: TGCGCCAGCAGCCAAGCAAACGACAGGGTCGGTAGGAAGCAGTACTTC.

This clonotype was picked up a small number of times. This chain uses TRBV20-1 with TRBJ2-7, with D unclear. CDR3 length: 15 residues. Trimming removed 6 bases at V and 5 bases at J, with 23 bases between. Germline CDR1 reads DFQATT; CDR2 reads SNEGSKA (reference sequence). Here the CDR3 reads CSATRSSLLRDEQYF. Written as DNA, the CDR3 is TGCAGTGCCACAAGGTCCTCACTTCTCCGTGACGAGCAGTACTTC.